This T cell receptor beta chain was found in a study of T cells in narcolepsy. Worth noting for this clone: Its antigen is as yet unknown.

CDR1 is MRHNA and CDR2 is SNTAGT in the germline V gene. This CDR3 is 19 amino acids long. The ends lost 3 bases at V and 2 bases at J; junction bases unmatched: 19. Notes on the study in general: Blood of same and different patients, but not healthy controls, reportedly held recurring autoreactive clonotypes. No autoreactive T cell clone sequences appeared in some memory CD4+ repertoires.

The table came from immunoSEQ multiplex PCR; TCRdb's copy has only in-frame clones and leaves some out. The data show tens of thousands of clones, with 60% to 75% seen just once and approximately 12% held by the top ten. The sequenced sample consisted of memory (CD45RA-) CD4+ T cells from blood. This sequence was found in a human donor in good health. The chain links TRBV6-4 to TRBJ2-7, with TRBD1 matching 7 bases. This chain's CDR3 is CASSELSDRFYSHPYEQYF. Written as DNA, the CDR3 is TGTGCCAGCAGTGAACTCTCGGACAGGTTCTATTCCCACCCCTACGAGCAGTACTTC.